This T cell receptor beta chain appears in the sequencing data of a study of PD-1 blockade in mismatch repair-deficient tumors. Across the whole study: All were previously treated, progressing patients with over 9 mismatch repair-deficient cancer types.

Whole-study results and caveats: Tumor-resident clones, often absent from pretreatment blood, expanded after pembrolizumab and then contracted.

A word on this clone: Its antigen is undetermined.

The germline gives CDR1 MNHNS, CDR2 SASEGT. This CDR3 is built from 15 residues. The V and J ends lost 2 bases and 6 bases respectively, with 14 bases between them. Mismatch repair deficiency was confirmed in all patients, by PCR or immunohistochemistry. A few pembrolizumab responders had their TCRs sequenced. Method: immunoSEQ multiplex PCR; TCRdb's copy keeps in-frame clones and lacks some. The data contain some 130,000 clones, about nine tenths of them seen just once; the ten biggest clones take up approximately 12%. V usage is TRBV6-1 and J usage is TRBJ1-3, with unresolved D. The sequence was obtained from an adult with mismatch repair-deficient cancer. The sample here was peripheral blood, taken just over 70 weeks after starting pembrolizumab. CDR3 region: CASSERRGRENTIYF. The CDR3 DNA follows: TGTGCCAGCAGTGAAAGGCGAGGCAGAGAAAACACCATATATTTT.